This T cell receptor beta chain was captured by sequencing in a study of PD-L1 blockade in urothelial cancer. Study context: Male patients with bladder-origin urothelial cancer numbered about nine tenths of the roughly 29. Blood was subjected to analysis at 3 weeks (second dose) and 6 weeks following treatment start.

In germline, CDR1 is SQVTM, CDR2 ANQGSEA. CDR3 size: 11 residues. The V and J ends lost 1 base and 8 bases, in that order; junction bases with no gene match: 0. Clones were sequenced by immunoSEQ multiplex PCR, and TCRdb holds only the in-frame ones, with some missing. The sample holds approximately 86,000 clones, around four fifths seen once. Specified time point: pretreatment peripheral blood. The receptor was isolated from a man aged 40-49 years with urothelial cancer. J is TRBJ1-2 and V is TRBV29-1, with TRBD1 identical over 8 bases. Material: PBMCs, obtained around atezolizumab (anti-PD-L1) treatment. The CDR3 protein is CSVEGDRGYTF. The CDR3 coding sequence is TGCAGCGTTGAAGGGGACAGGGGCTACACCTTC. Full variable domain (outside the CDR3, taken from reference TRBV29-1 and TRBJ1-2): SAVISQKPSRDICQRGTSLTIQCQVDSQVTMMFWYRQQPGQSLTLIATANQGSEATYESGFVIDKFPISRPNLTFSTLTVSNMSPEDSSIYLCSVEGDRGYTFGSGTRLTVV.